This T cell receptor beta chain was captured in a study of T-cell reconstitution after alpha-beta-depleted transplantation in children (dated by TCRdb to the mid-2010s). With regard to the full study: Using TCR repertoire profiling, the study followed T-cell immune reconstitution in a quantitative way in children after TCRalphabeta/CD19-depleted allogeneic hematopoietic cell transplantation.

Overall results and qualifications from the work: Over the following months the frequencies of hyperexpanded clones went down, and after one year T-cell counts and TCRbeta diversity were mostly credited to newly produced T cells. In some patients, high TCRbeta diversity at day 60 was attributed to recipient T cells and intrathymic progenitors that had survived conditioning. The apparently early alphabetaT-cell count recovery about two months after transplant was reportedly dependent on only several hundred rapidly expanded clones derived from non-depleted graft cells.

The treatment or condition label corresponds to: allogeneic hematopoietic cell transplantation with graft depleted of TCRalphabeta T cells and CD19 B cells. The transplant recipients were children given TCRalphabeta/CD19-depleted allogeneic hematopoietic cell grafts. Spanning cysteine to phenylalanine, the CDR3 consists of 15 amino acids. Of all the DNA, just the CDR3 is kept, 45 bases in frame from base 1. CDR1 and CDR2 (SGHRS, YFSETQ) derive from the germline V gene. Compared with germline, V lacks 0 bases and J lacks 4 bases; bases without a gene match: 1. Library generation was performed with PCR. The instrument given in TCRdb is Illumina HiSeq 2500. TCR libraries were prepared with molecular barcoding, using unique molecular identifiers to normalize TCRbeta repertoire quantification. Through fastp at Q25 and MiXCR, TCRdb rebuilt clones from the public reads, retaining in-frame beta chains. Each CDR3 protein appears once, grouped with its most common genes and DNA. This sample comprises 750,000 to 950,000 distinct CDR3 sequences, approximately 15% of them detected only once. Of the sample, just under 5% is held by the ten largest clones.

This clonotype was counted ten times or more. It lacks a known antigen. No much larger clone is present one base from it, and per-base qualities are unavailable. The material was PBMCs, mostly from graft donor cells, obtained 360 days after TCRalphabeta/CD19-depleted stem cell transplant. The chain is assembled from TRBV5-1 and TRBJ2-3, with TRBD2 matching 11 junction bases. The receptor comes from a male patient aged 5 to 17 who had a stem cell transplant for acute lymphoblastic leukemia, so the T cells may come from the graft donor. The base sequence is TGCGCCAGCAGCTTGGCACTAGCGGGAGCAGATACGCAGTATTTT. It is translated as CASSLALAGADTQYF.